Listed here are 6 T cell receptor beta chains from one sample, sequenced in a study of cytomegalovirus exposure and HLA in healthy donors. The PCR had 60 Vbeta and 13 Jbeta primers. Assay: immunoSEQ multiplex PCR; the TCRdb copy retains only in-frame clones and omits some. Of about 160,000 clones in the sample, roughly 77% were seen once. Sample: PBMCs. Source of these receptors: a man in his fifties or sixties in good health and CMV-seropositive.

The gene calls are TRBV29-1 and TRBJ1-2; D remains ambiguous. This CDR3 is built from 13 residues. The V gene's germline CDR1 is SQVTM and CDR2 ANQGSEA. V was clipped by 2 bases and J by 4 bases, with 11 bases between them. The DNA of the CDR3 is TGCAGCGTTGAAAATGCCAGGCGCTATGGCTACACCTTC. It encodes CSVENARRYGYTF.

V gene TRBV19 combines with J gene TRBJ1-5; 7 positions match TRBD1. CDR3 length: 14 amino acids. V lost 5 bases, J lost 5 bases, and 6 bases stayed unmatched. Germline V gene sequence: CDR1 LNHDA, CDR2 SQIVND (reference sequence). CDR3 DNA: TGTGCCAGTAGTTTCACAGGGGAGCATCAGCCCCAGCATTTT. Translated: CASSFTGEHQPQHF.

The chain has TRBV10-3 and TRBJ2-2; 8 bases line up with TRBD2. Germline loops: CDR1 ENHRY, CDR2 SYGVKD. J gave up 1 base and V 6 bases, and 7 bases lay outside the gene matches. The CDR3 contains 16 residues. CDR3 protein: CAISRIAGRNTGELFF. As DNA, the CDR3 is TGTGCCATCAGCCGAATAGCGGGGCGGAACACCGGGGAGCTGTTTTTT.

This clone was seen only a few times. The chain carries TRBV9 and TRBJ2-3, with a possible D match to TRBD2 (5 bases). Trimming took 5 bases from V and 0 from J, leaving 10 bases between them. The CDR3 runs 14 residues. Germline loops: CDR1 SGDLS, CDR2 YYNGEE. The CDR3: CASSYGESTDTQYF. The CDR3 DNA follows: TGTGCCAGCAGTTACGGGGAGAGCACAGATACGCAGTATTTT.

V usage is TRBV18 and J usage is TRBJ1-1; 7 bases line up with TRBD1. Germline values: CDR1 KGHSH, CDR2 LQKENI. The CDR3 is 15 residues long. V lost 3 bases to trimming and J lost 4 bases; unmatched junction nucleotides: 8. The DNA of the CDR3 is TGTGCCAGCTCACCGCATGCAGGGGGAGTCACTGAAGCTTTCTTT. This sequence encodes CASSPHAGGVTEAFF.

V and J are TRBV7-9 and TRBJ1-5; 8 bases line up with TRBD1. Germline CDR1 reads SEHNR; CDR2 reads FQNEAQ (reference sequence). The V gene end was trimmed by 5 bases and the J gene end by 3 bases; junction bases not matched to a gene: 3. CDR3 length equals 14 residues. Here the CDR3 DNA reads TGTGCCAGCAGCAGGACAGGGATCAATCAGCCCCAGCATTTT. This gives the protein CASSRTGINQPQHF.